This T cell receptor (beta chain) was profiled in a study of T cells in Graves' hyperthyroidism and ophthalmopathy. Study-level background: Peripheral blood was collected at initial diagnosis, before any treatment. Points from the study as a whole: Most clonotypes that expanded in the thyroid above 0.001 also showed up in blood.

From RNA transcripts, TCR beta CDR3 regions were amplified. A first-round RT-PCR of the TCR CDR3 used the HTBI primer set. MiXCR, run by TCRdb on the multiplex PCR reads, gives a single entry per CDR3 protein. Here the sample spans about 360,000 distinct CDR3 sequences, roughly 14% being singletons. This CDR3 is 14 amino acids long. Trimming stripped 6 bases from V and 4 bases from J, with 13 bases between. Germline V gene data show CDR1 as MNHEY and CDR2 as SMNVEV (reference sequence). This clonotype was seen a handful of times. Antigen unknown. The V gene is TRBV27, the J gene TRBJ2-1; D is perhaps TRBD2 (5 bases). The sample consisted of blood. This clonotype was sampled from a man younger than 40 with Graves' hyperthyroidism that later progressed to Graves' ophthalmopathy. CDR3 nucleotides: TGTGCCAGCAGCCCGGGGATCCTTTACAATGAGCAGTTCTTC. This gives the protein CASSPGILYNEQFF.